Sequencing of this TCR beta chain was carried out in a study of cytomegalovirus exposure and HLA in healthy donors (TCRdb year 2017). A note on the overall study: An earlier analysis of roughly 500 of the donors reported 276 Gb of sequence data and around 100 million unique TCR beta sequences obtained from 150 million to 200 million T cells. About 280 gigabases of sequencing data and approximately 85 million unique TCR sequences were included in an early release covering roughly 600 HLA-typed donors. The genetic ancestry cluster associated with self-reported Caucasian donors included roughly 84% of the roughly 380 genotyped donors. The study was designed to test whether signatures of past pathogen exposure could be identified by cataloging public T cell receptors. Using immunosequencing, the study profiled T cell repertoires from roughly 650 subjects and related those repertoires to cytomegalovirus serostatus. A separate validation cohort of over a hundred different subjects was used in addition to the 666-subject first cohort. High-throughput TCR immunosequencing, statistical association of individual TCRs with disease status, and machine learning were combined to predict cytomegalovirus infection status. In a later analysis, previously published TCR beta repertoires from several hundred donors were re-analyzed and high-resolution HLA genotyping was added so that TCR occurrence patterns could be studied. The later analysis used no new phenotypic data to find candidate immune exposures, relying instead on TCR beta sequences and their occurrence across donors. To decide whether each TCR beta V gene segment behaved as functional or pseudogenic, an earlier analysis of some 540 of the donors relied on high-throughput TCR beta sequencing. Alongside the repertoire data, information on donor age, sex, ethnicity and CMV serostatus was compiled. Genome-wide SNP genotypes for about 55% of the roughly 670 donors were used in a later genetic analysis, which treated that subset as a discovery cohort. Every discovery cohort repertoire had been produced on one sequencing platform. HLA typing covered class I and class II loci at four-digit resolution. The number of typed donors differed by locus: about 629-640 for A, B, C, DRB1 and DQB1; approximately 520 for DQA1; over 600 for DPA1; and 450 to 480 for DPB1. About five DR-DQ haplotypes were handled as single units for association and clustering, since linkage in the cohort was strong. Among about 370 genotyped donors of the cohort, an average of about 220,000 unique TCR beta nucleotide sequences was sequenced per donor, of which about 18% were non-productive.

In total, more than 500 healthy bone marrow donors made up the cohort. At the time of sampling, every cohort member was nominally healthy, though immune exposures that went unrecorded were likely present. The donor tested CMV seropositive and was one of the 289 seropositive cohort members. A peripheral blood sample was collected from each donor, and TCR beta sequencing was performed on peripheral blood mononuclear cells. The Qiagen DNeasy Blood Extraction Kit was used to extract genomic DNA from the blood cell samples. Compared with germline, V lacks 7 bases and J lacks 5 bases; bases without a gene match: 6. Measured from the cysteine to the phenylalanine, the CDR3 is 15 residues long. CDR3 DNA only is kept here, 45 bases in frame from base 1. For CDR1 and CDR2, the germline V gene lists MRHNA and SNTAGT. The library was generated by the immunoSEQ multiplex PCR assay. For the multiplex PCR, a mixture combining 60 forward primers for TCR Vbeta segments and 13 reverse primers for TCR Jbeta segments was used. The CDR3 region of rearranged TCR beta genes was amplified from genomic DNA with a multiplex PCR assay. On the Illumina HiSeq System, the amplified TCR beta libraries were sequenced as 87-base-pair reads. The source study handled its data this way. A later analysis counted some 74 million unique TCR beta chains across the 550 to 750 repertoires, and 9 million to 14 million of these chains were shared by at least two donors. A nearest-neighbor algorithm error-corrected the raw reads and collapsed the reads into unique sequences, merging closely related sequences to remove PCR and sequencing errors. CDR3 sequences were aligned to IMGT reference sequences to assign V, D and J gene segments. For a sequence to be retained, a match of at least six nucleotides was required to both a V gene segment and a J gene segment. A rearrangement was called productive if the CDR3 had no stop codons and remained in frame with V and J, and every other rearrangement was called non-productive. Following IMGT convention, CDR3 was defined as the stretch from the second conserved V-encoded cysteine up to the conserved J-encoded phenylalanine. The earlier analysis of 500 to 750 of the donors excluded any sequence lacking an unambiguous match to a single V gene segment. In an earlier analysis of more than 500 of the donors, a V segment was called functional when productive rearrangements were above 56.7%, and segregating when the standard deviation between donors exceeded 5%. A statistical classification framework was built to diagnose cytomegalovirus status from the catalog of TCR beta chain sequences. A later analysis assigned V and J genes by comparing TCR nucleotide sequences with IMGT/GENE-DB human TR gene sequences. The TCRdist pipeline was used in a later analysis to assign CDR3 sequences and most-parsimonious VDJ recombination scenarios. A later analysis defined each TCR beta chain by its CDR3 amino acid sequence plus V-gene family, and excluded reads lacking a unique V-gene family. In a later analysis, several hundred highly shared, low-generation-probability nucleotide sequences were removed to address suspected cross-contamination and a sequencing artifact. In a later analysis, a clonal expansion index was calculated for each public chain from normalized within-repertoire ranks of inferred template counts. Generation probabilities in a later analysis came from a VDJ recombination model fitted to out-of-frame rearrangements, and those results were checked against IGoR. A later analysis scored TCR-TCR, TCR-HLA and TCR-CMV co-occurrence with hypergeometric tests, applying a repertoire-size bias correction to TCR pairs. A later analysis estimated false discovery rates by permuting HLA or CMV assignments 20 times. In a later analysis, co-occurring TCRs were grouped with DBSCAN, and TCRdist sequence similarity was added when clustering was performed within HLA-allele-positive subsets. Co-occurrence clustering excluded repertoires with fewer than 30,000 or more than 120,000 public chains, plus five with anomalous nucleotide sharing. TCRdb limited this immuneACCESS table to in-frame rearrangements with V and J called. A share of clones is missing; checked studies link under half to unresolved V genes, and the rest is unexplained. That table is the source of V, J and clone size, and D and trimming were worked out from the DNA. For this sample the table gives around 57,000 clones, of which approximately 88% were detected only once. The ten largest clones represent about 1.6% of the sample.

Beyond this particular receptor, the publication reports: While some public TCRs were present in many individuals, most TCR sequences turned up only very rarely across donors. Strong co-occurrence of HLA alleles, especially DR and DQ, made assigning TCR associations to individual alleles difficult. Roughly uniform sequencing depth across donors was assumed in presence/absence analyses, although this assumption may not hold. According to a later analysis, TCR association rates differed among HLA loci, with DRB1 alleles showing the most associated TCRs and HLA-C alleles showing the fewest. Because counts were too low, approximately 18 rarely observed V segments, including chromosome 9 orphons, were excluded from the earlier analysis of 587 of the donors. At a false discovery rate of 0.05, a later analysis linked around 15,000 TCR beta sequences to specific HLA alleles. According to the authors, the approach could potentially be generalized to other disease states and immunological phenotypes. Linkage disequilibrium might explain the correlated functional status among segregating V segments, but an unknown experimental factor could not be excluded. A cluster of highly shared sequence variants was judged likely to represent a technical artifact of the sequencing pipeline. According to a later analysis, most CMV-associated TCR beta chains appeared to be HLA-restricted, and the HLA associations seemed to be driven largely by CMV exposure. In a later genetic analysis, fewer N-insertions in productive TCRs were reported among donors in an Asian-associated ancestry cluster than the roughly 700-donor mean. Three of the identified cytomegalovirus-associated TCR beta chains were confirmed in vitro to be specific for cytomegalovirus antigens. The 87-base-pair reads could not distinguish some IMGT-functional V segments, including TRBV6-2 and TRBV6-3, so those segments were excluded. HLA typing was unavailable for some donors at each locus, so association tests used only the typed subset. Broadly in line with IMGT annotations, most TCR beta V segments showed up in productive rearrangements about 87% or about 30% of the time in an earlier analysis of under 700 of the donors. Compared with equally common non-associated chains, HLA-associated TCR beta chains in a later analysis were more clonally expanded and had lower generation probabilities. A later analysis reported that several top co-occurrence clusters appeared linked to parvovirus B19, influenza, CMV and Epstein-Barr virus. A further reported finding was that TCR beta sequences accurately predicted the HLA-A and HLA-B alleles for most subjects in the first cohort. In both the original and validation cohorts, the classifier was reported to diagnose cytomegalovirus status with high specificity and sensitivity. Only TCR beta chains were sequenced in this cohort, and the absence of alpha or paired-chain data limited detectable features. A later genetic analysis associated a missense DCLRE1C variant with V-gene and J-gene trimming of TCR beta chains, and an independent cohort replicated the association. In the study, around 150 TCR beta chains were listed as associated with cytomegalovirus. CMV serostatus was the only immune exposure information available for the cohort.

About this clone: The clone's antigen remains unknown. Qualities for individual bases were not recorded, and no much larger clone is one base off.

Sequencing was performed on PBMCs. The receptor's source is a man aged 30 to 39 in good health and CMV-seropositive. The chain is assembled from TRBV6-4 and TRBJ2-5; the junction holds 14 bases that match TRBD2. The CDR3 region: CASKGLAGARETQYF. The DNA sequence is TGTGCCAGCAAGGGACTAGCGGGAGCCAGGGAGACCCAGTACTTC.